Each of the 30 T cell receptor beta chains below was sequenced from the same sample in a study of Graves' ophthalmopathy and Graves' hyperthyroidism. Transcripts of RNA were the source for amplifying TCR beta CDR3 regions. First-round RT-PCR relied on HTBI primers, and a second-round multiplex PCR came next. TCRdb analysed the multiplex PCR reads with MiXCR anew, one entry per CDR3 protein. The repertoire consists of 500,000 to 800,000 distinct CDR3 sequences, with roughly 39% occurring once and the leading ten covering under 3.5%. Sequencing used peripheral blood. These TCRs come from an adult man with Graves' ophthalmopathy.

This clonotype appeared many times. Here the CDR3 reads CASSFSGFMNTEAFF. CDR3 nucleotides: TGTGCCAGCAGTTTTTCCGGTTTTATGAACACTGAAGCTTTCTTT. This chain joins TRBV12-3 or TRBV12-4 and TRBJ1-1; D not certain. This CDR3 contains 15 residues. Trimming removed 3 bases from V and 0 bases from J, with 11 bases in between.

The chain is built from TRBV29-1 and TRBJ1-1, with D perhaps matching TRBD1 (5 bases). Trimming took off 4 bases at V and 5 bases at J, with 14 bases between the two ends. Germline CDR1 is SQVTM and CDR2 is ANQGSEA. CDR3 length: 13 amino acids. CDR3 nucleotides: TGCAGCGTTGCCGAGGGGAGGGCGACTGAAGCTTTCTTT. Translated, it gives CSVAEGRATEAFF.

This clonotype came up many times. The chain carries TRBV14 and TRBJ1-4; D not certain. The CDR3 consists of 16 residues. V was shortened by 2 bases and J by 0 bases, with 10 bases between the two germline ends. The germline CDR1 and CDR2 sequences are SGHDN and FVKESK. The CDR3: CASSQRTVATNEKLFF. CDR3 in DNA: TGTGCCAGCAGCCAAAGGACTGTTGCAACTAATGAAAAACTGTTTTTT.

The chain uses TRBV2 and TRBJ2-3; no clear D gene. V was cut by 8 bases and J by 5 bases, with 11 bases left in between. This CDR3 region has 12 residues. Germline loops: CDR1 SNHLY, CDR2 FYNNEI. CDR3 loop: CASSTTEDTQYF. As DNA, the CDR3 is TGTGCCAGCTCCACTACCGAAGATACGCAGTATTTT.

There are a few counts of this clonotype. CDR3 coding DNA: TGCGCCACTACACCGGGGGGGACCGGGGAGCTGTTTTTT. Translation gives CATTPGGTGELFF. The gene calls are TRBV5-1 and TRBJ2-2, with 8 nucleotides matching TRBD2. The CDR3 spans 13 residues. V shed 9 bases, J shed 5 bases, and the junction held 6 bases outside the gene matches. The germline gives CDR1 SGHRS, CDR2 YFSETQ.

The genes are TRBV29-1 and TRBJ1-5, with TRBD1 matching over 8 bases. V lost 6 bases and J lost 4; bases outside the gene matches: 5. CDR1 and CDR2 from the germline V gene are SQVTM and ANQGSEA. This CDR3 is 13 amino acids long. The DNA for the CDR3 is TGCAGCGTCGCCGGGACAGGAAATCAGCCCCAGCATTTT. Residues: CSVAGTGNQPQHF. Filled out from reference TRBV29-1 and TRBJ1-5, the complete variable domain reads SAVISQKPSRDICQRGTSLTIQCQVDSQVTMMFWYRQQPGQSLTLIATANQGSEATYESGFVIDKFPISRPNLTFSTLTVSNMSPEDSSIYLCSVAGTGNQPQHFGDGTRLSIL.

J is TRBJ1-5 and V is TRBV29-1, with D possibly being TRBD1 (5 bases). The CDR3 spans 12 residues. Germline V gene lookup returns CDR1 SQVTM and CDR2 ANQGSEA. Trimming took off 4 bases at V and 2 bases at J, with 6 bases between the two ends. This CDR3 reads CSVVQGNQPQHF. The CDR3, as DNA: TGCAGCGTTGTACAGGGCAATCAGCCCCAGCATTTT.

This clonotype occurred many times. The chain recombines TRBV9 with TRBJ2-5, with 11 bases aligning to TRBD2. With V trimmed by 2 bases and J by 1 base, 1 base remained unmatched. Per germline, CDR1 SGDLS and CDR2 YYNGEE. This CDR3 contains 15 residues. In DNA, the CDR3 is TGTGCCAGCAGCGTTGGGACTAGCGGCCAAGAGACCCAGTACTTC. This sequence encodes CASSVGTSGQETQYF.

This clonotype was recorded at least ten times. V is TRBV7-9 and J is TRBJ1-1; D is uncertain. Germline CDR1 is SEHNR and CDR2 is FQNEAQ (reference sequence). The CDR3 totals 14 residues. Trimming took off 2 bases at V and 1 base at J, with 8 bases between the two ends. CDR3 residues: CASSLFPGNTEAFF. The CDR3 nucleotides are TGTGCCAGCAGCTTATTTCCGGGGAACACTGAAGCTTTCTTT.

As concerns this clonotype: One end of the junction does not line up with germline, which may come from a read error. This rearrangement joins TRBV7-9 to TRBJ1-1; 8 positions agree with TRBD1. Germline V lookup: CDR1 SEHNR, CDR2 FQNEAQ (reference sequence). The CDR3 runs to 14 residues. The CDR3 reads CASSGGQGHTEASF. DNA of the CDR3: TGTGCCAGCAGCGGAGGACAGGGCCACACTGAAGCTTCCTTT.

The V call is TRBV15, the J call TRBJ1-6; D remains ambiguous. This CDR3 is built from 16 residues. V was pared by 3 bases and J by 2 bases, with 11 bases between. Germline loops: CDR1 LNHNV, CDR2 YYDKDF (reference sequence). The CDR3: CATSSLSVTYNSPLHF. The CDR3 bases are TGTGCCACCAGCAGTTTGAGTGTCACCTATAATTCACCCCTCCACTTT.

This clonotype showed up many times. This chain joins TRBV20-1 and TRBJ2-7; D is undetermined. Trimming left V 0 bases short and J 2 bases short, with 11 bases between. Germline V CDR1 and CDR2: DFQATT, SNEGSKA (reference sequence). This CDR3 is 14 amino acids long. The CDR3 sequence is CSAREGLNTYEQYF. In DNA form, the CDR3 reads TGCAGTGCTAGAGAAGGGTTGAACACCTACGAGCAGTACTTC.

This clonotype was detected ten times or more. The V call is TRBV6-6, the J call TRBJ2-7; D gene uncertain. This CDR3 is built from 12 residues. Germline CDR1 reads MNHNY; CDR2 reads SVGAGI (reference sequence). V was pared by 4 bases and J by 3 bases, with 7 bases between. CDR3 in DNA: TGTGCCAGCAGTTCAAACTACTACGAGCAGTACTTC. It encodes CASSSNYYEQYF.

This clonotype came up a few times. The chain is built from TRBV3-1 and TRBJ2-7, with a tentative D call TRBD2 (6 bases). Between the trimmed V and J ends, which lost 1 base and 3 bases, there was a span of 13 bases. In germline, CDR1 is LGHDT, CDR2 YNNKEL (reference sequence). This CDR3 comprises 15 residues. The CDR3 region is CASSQVEGLYYEQYF. The CDR3 DNA reads TGTGCCAGCAGCCAAGTGGAGGGCCTGTACTACGAGCAGTACTTC.

The sample holds one count of this clonotype. Just one base apart from a much larger clone, this may be a read error. The chain joins TRBV6-5 to TRBJ1-1; tentatively, D is TRBD1 (5 bases). This CDR3 spans 13 amino acids. The germline V gene has CDR1 MNHEY and CDR2 SVGAGI. In nucleotides, the CDR3 is TGTGCCAGCAGTTACAGAGGGCAGGGTGAAGCTTCCTTT. Protein: CASSYRGQGEASF.

The chain recombines TRBV7-8 with TRBJ2-3; the D gene could be TRBD1 or TRBD2 (5 bases each). The CDR3 length is 18 residues. V lost 0 bases to trimming and J lost 0 bases, with 16 bases between them. In germline, CDR1 is SGHVS, CDR2 FQNEAQ. The CDR3 nucleotides read TGTGCCAGCAGCTTAGCCGGGGCAGGCAGTTGGAGCACAGATACGCAGTATTTT. Amino acid sequence: CASSLAGAGSWSTDTQYF.

The chain employs TRBV20-1 and TRBJ2-7, with 9 bases matching TRBD2. With the DNA end fitting TRBJ2-1 better, the J assignment may be wrong. This CDR3 region has 14 residues. Germline V CDR1 and CDR2: DFQATT, SNEGSKA (reference sequence). CDR3: CSARLAGSYNEQFF. CDR3 DNA: TGCAGTGCTAGACTAGCGGGATCCTACAATGAGCAGTTCTTC.

This clonotype has ten or more counts. This rearrangement joins TRBV19 to TRBJ2-7; D is ambiguous. Germline values: CDR1 LNHDA, CDR2 SQIVND (reference sequence). This CDR3 comprises 15 residues. The V gene lost 4 bases and the J gene lost 7 bases, with 20 bases spanning the gap. The CDR3 DNA reads TGTGCCAGTAGTAGAGACTTAGCCGTTCTGGGAGAGCAGTACTTC. Its protein is CASSRDLAVLGEQYF.

This chain connects TRBV7-9 to TRBJ1-1; tentatively, D is TRBD1 (6 bases). The CDR3 consists of 12 residues. Trimming took 3 bases from V and 11 from J, leaving 13 bases between them. Germline CDR1 SEHNR, CDR2 FQNEAQ (reference sequence). In DNA, the CDR3 is TGTGCCAGCAGCTTCGGACAGCTTGAGGCTTTCTTT. Translation: CASSFGQLEAFF.

This sequence joins TRBV7-8 and TRBJ1-6; tentatively, D is TRBD1 (6 bases). CDR3 length: 15 amino acids. V lost 0 bases and J lost 9, with 12 bases in between. CDR1 is SGHVS and CDR2 is FQNEAQ in the germline V gene. The CDR3 sequence: CASSLAGQFGSPLHF. The CDR3 DNA reads TGTGCCAGCAGCTTAGCTGGACAGTTTGGTTCACCCCTCCACTTT.

This clonotype was counted at least ten times. This sequence joins TRBV11-1 and TRBJ1-1, with 12 nucleotides matching TRBD1. This CDR3 region has 19 residues. Germline lookup yields CDR1 SGHAT and CDR2 FQDESV (reference sequence). V lost 5 bases to trimming and J lost 3 bases; unmatched junction nucleotides: 16. The CDR3 sequence: CASSTNLRDRGPRYTEAFF. CDR3 coding DNA: TGTGCCAGCAGCACTAATCTCCGGGACAGGGGGCCTCGGTACACTGAAGCTTTCTTT.

This clonotype appeared many times. Germline and junction disagree at one end, which may indicate a read error. The chain links TRBV7-9 to TRBJ1-4, with 7 bases lining up with TRBD1. Germline CDR1 reads SEHNR; CDR2 reads FQNEAQ (reference sequence). The CDR3 loop spans 12 amino acids. In DNA, the CDR3 is TGTGCCAGCAGCCGCGGGACAGAAAGACTGTTTTTT. Its translation: CASSRGTERLFF.

The chain links TRBV7-3 to TRBJ2-7; D is unresolved. The germline V and J ends were trimmed by 5 bases and 5 bases, with 19 bases remaining between them. The CDR3 length is 15 residues. Germline V lookup: CDR1 SGHTA, CDR2 FQGTGA. The CDR3 sequence: CASSLTPQRLNEQYF. The CDR3 DNA follows: TGTGCCAGCAGCCTTACGCCACAGAGGCTCAACGAGCAGTACTTC.

There are a few counts of this clonotype. The chain couples TRBV30 to TRBJ1-5; D is unresolved. CDR1 GTSNPN and CDR2 SVGIG come from the germline V gene (reference sequence). CDR3 length: 13 amino acids. The V end lost 1 base, the J end lost 2 bases, and 6 bases lay between the germline ends. The CDR3 sequence is CAWSERGNQPQHF. The CDR3 DNA reads TGTGCCTGGAGTGAGAGGGGCAATCAGCCCCAGCATTTT. Using reference TRBV30 and TRBJ1-5 for the parts outside the CDR3, the full variable domain is SQTIHQWPATLVQPVGSPLSLECTVEGTSNPNLYWYRQAAGRGLQLLFYSVGIGQISSEVPQNLSASRPQDRQFILSSKKLLLSDSGFYLCAWSERGNQPQHFGDGTRLSIL.

The chain joins TRBV30 to TRBJ2-7, with D possibly TRBD2 on 5 matching bases. This CDR3 is 14 amino acids long. The V gene's germline CDR1 is GTSNPN and CDR2 SVGIG (reference sequence). V was trimmed by 4 bases and J by 2 bases, leaving 15 bases between them. CDR3 in DNA: TGTGCCTGGAACGGGATTCAGCAAACCTACGAGCAGTACTTC. Protein sequence: CAWNGIQQTYEQYF.

This chain uses TRBV25-1 with TRBJ2-2, with 7 positions matching TRBD1. The CDR3 sequence is 14 residues long. Germline CDR1 is MGHDK and CDR2 is SYGVNS. Trimming cost V 10 bases and J 2 bases; bases outside gene matches: 7. CDR3 protein: CATSRQGNTGELFF. The CDR3 DNA follows: TGTGCCACCTCCCGACAGGGAAACACCGGGGAGCTGTTTTTT.

This chain uses TRBV12-3 or TRBV12-4 with TRBJ1-6; 8 bases align to TRBD1. The CDR3 has 15 residues. Trimming took 6 bases from V and 5 from J; bases not matched to a gene: 6. CDR3 loop: CASSWTGIHNSPLHF. DNA of the CDR3: TGTGCCAGCAGCTGGACAGGGATCCATAATTCACCCCTCCACTTT.

This rearrangement joins TRBV7-8 to TRBJ1-1, with 7 bases matching TRBD1. The V segment lost 2 bases and the J segment 5 bases; nucleotides outside the gene matches: 8. CDR3 length: 15 residues. Looked up from germline, CDR1 is SGHVS and CDR2 is FQNEAQ. In DNA form, the CDR3 reads TGTGCCAGCAGCTTACGAACGACAGGGCGGACTGAAGCTTTCTTT. Translation gives CASSLRTTGRTEAFF.

This clonotype was seen a handful of times. This chain links TRBV7-3 with TRBJ1-1, with TRBD1 matching 9 bases. Germline loops: CDR1 SGHTA, CDR2 FQGTGA. This CDR3 spans 15 amino acids. V shed 5 bases, J shed 2 bases, and the junction held 6 bases outside the gene matches. In DNA, the CDR3 is TGTGCCAGCAGCCAAAGGGACAGGGATAACACTGAAGCTTTCTTT. Its protein is CASSQRDRDNTEAFF.

This chain links TRBV14 with TRBJ1-1; no clear D gene. Trimming removed 0 bases at V and 2 bases at J, with 7 bases between. Germline loops: CDR1 SGHDN, CDR2 FVKESK. CDR3 size: 14 residues. CDR3 sequence reads: CASSQDNHNTEAFF. The CDR3 nucleotides are TGTGCCAGCAGCCAAGATAACCATAACACTGAAGCTTTCTTT.